Listed here are 30 T cell receptor beta chains from one sample, sequenced in a study of T cell responses to AZD1222 COVID-19 vaccine. Assay used: immunoSEQ multiplex PCR; TCRdb lists only in-frame clones, some missing. The data hold fewer than 95,000 clones, with around 89% observed a single time. The sample was peripheral blood, taken 28 days after the second AZD1222 dose. These receptors were taken from an adult who received the AZD1222 COVID-19 vaccine.

The chain carries TRBV28 and TRBJ1-3; D is perhaps TRBD1 (5 bases). V was trimmed by 3 bases and J by 7 bases, leaving 16 bases between them. The CDR3 is 15 residues long. Per the germline V gene, CDR1 is MDHEN and CDR2 is SYDVKM. CDR3 DNA sequence: TGTGCCAGCAGTTTCCTTTTTGGGGGGGTGAACACCATATATTTT. It codes for CASSFLFGGVNTIYF. The full variable domain, completed using reference TRBV28 and TRBJ1-3, is DVKVTQSSRYLVKRTGEKVFLECVQDMDHENMFWYRQDPGLGLRLIYFSYDVKMKEKGDIPEGYSVSREKKERFSLILESASTNQTSMYLCASSFLFGGVNTIYFGEGSWLTVV.

This rearrangement joins TRBV23-1 to TRBJ1-3; TRBD1 aligns across 9 bases. TRBV23-1 is an ORF for which the function is uncertain. With V trimmed by 2 bases and J by 0 bases, 5 bases remained unmatched. The CDR3 sequence is 17 residues long. The chain's CDR3 is CASSQPGQGSSGNTIYF. CDR3 coding DNA: TGCGCCAGCAGTCAACCGGGACAGGGAAGCTCTGGAAACACCATATATTTT.

The chain employs TRBV6-2 or TRBV6-3 and TRBJ1-1, with D tentatively TRBD1 (5 bases). Trimming removed 4 bases from V and 0 bases from J, with 12 bases in between. This CDR3 contains 15 residues. Germline CDR1 reads MNHEY; CDR2 reads SVGEGT. In DNA form, the CDR3 reads TGTGCCAGCAGTTCGGGGACGGATTTGAACACTGAAGCTTTCTTT. It codes for CASSSGTDLNTEAFF.

V usage is TRBV4-2 and J usage is TRBJ2-7; 8 nucleotides match TRBD1. V dropped 1 base and J dropped 7; count of bases not matched to a gene: 9. The CDR3 totals 15 residues. In germline, CDR1 is LGHNA, CDR2 YNFKEQ. The CDR3 is CASSQGPGQEEEQYF. In DNA, the CDR3 is TGTGCCAGCAGCCAAGGGCCGGGACAGGAGGAAGAGCAGTACTTC.

The chain is built from TRBV5-1 and TRBJ1-5; D is possibly TRBD1 (6 bases). This CDR3 region has 15 residues. V gave up 2 bases and J gave up 7 bases, with 16 bases separating them. Germline V gives CDR1 SGHRS, CDR2 YFSETQ. The CDR3 nucleotides are TGCGCCAGCAGCTTAACAGGGCTCACAGGACAGCCCCAGCATTTT. Translation gives CASSLTGLTGQPQHF.

This chain links TRBV11-2 with TRBJ1-6, with a possible D match to TRBD1 (6 bases). Germline V gives CDR1 SGHAT, CDR2 FQNNGV. This CDR3 comprises 16 residues. The V end was cut by 1 base, the J end by 2 bases, with 9 bases between. CDR3: CASSLVAGAYNSPLHF. CDR3 nucleotides: TGTGCCAGCAGCTTAGTTGCAGGGGCCTATAATTCACCCCTCCACTTT.

The V gene is TRBV6-5, the J gene TRBJ1-6; 7 bases align to TRBD1. The CDR3 runs to 15 residues. Unmatched junction bases numbered 10, after V lost 5 bases and J lost 9 bases. Per germline, CDR1 MNHEY and CDR2 SVGAGI. The CDR3 DNA is TGTGCCAGCAGTCTATTGACAGGGAGTAGTTCACCCCTCCACTTT. It specifies CASSLLTGSSSPLHF.

The chain joins TRBV9 to TRBJ2-5; 8 bases are shared with TRBD2. Germline trimming cut 4 bases from V and 0 bases from J; bases unmatched to any gene: 14. CDR1 is SGDLS, CDR2 YYNGEE, per germline. The CDR3 spans 18 residues. The CDR3: CASSRDPWSGGNQETQYF. Written as DNA, the CDR3 is TGTGCCAGCAGCCGCGATCCTTGGTCGGGGGGGAACCAAGAGACCCAGTACTTC.

The chain links TRBV9 to TRBJ2-2; 8 positions agree with TRBD1. The junction had 5 bases not matched to a gene; V was cut back by 2 bases and J by 5 bases. Germline V CDR1 and CDR2: SGDLS, YYNGEE. There are 15 residues in the CDR3. CDR3 protein: CASSVQGAETGELFF. The CDR3, as DNA: TGTGCCAGCAGCGTTCAGGGGGCTGAGACCGGGGAGCTGTTTTTT. Filled out from reference TRBV9 and TRBJ2-2, the complete variable domain reads DSGVTQTPKHLITATGQRVTLRCSPRSGDLSVYWYQQSLDQGLQFLIQYYNGEERAKGNILERFSAQQFPDLHSELNLSSLELGDSALYFCASSVQGAETGELFFGEGSRLTVL.

Remarks on this clone: This same CDR3 is encoded by further DNA sequences in the sample. The V and J genes are TRBV24-1 and TRBJ1-3; D uncertain. Germline V gene lookup returns CDR1 KGHDR and CDR2 SFDVKD. The CDR3 contains 17 residues. V lost 5 bases and J lost 3, with 19 bases in between. DNA for the CDR3: TGTGCCACCAGTGTGGGTGAGACGAGGCTGAGTGGAAACACCATATATTTT. Protein sequence: CATSVGETRLSGNTIYF.

The table lists this clone with a count of one. The chain couples TRBV7-2 to TRBJ2-7; D is ambiguous. There are 13 residues in the CDR3. The V gene's germline CDR1 is SGHTA and CDR2 FQGNSA. V lost 4 bases and J lost 4, with 11 bases in between. The CDR3 sequence: CASSSYSQYEQYF. The CDR3 DNA sequence: TGTGCCAGCAGCTCCTACAGCCAGTACGAGCAGTACTTC.

The V call is TRBV10-2, the J call TRBJ1-6; a weak D match, TRBD1 (5 bases). V was shortened by 3 bases and J by 9 bases, with 18 bases between the two germline ends. CDR1 and CDR2 (germline): WSHSY, SAAADI. This CDR3 contains 16 residues. The CDR3 DNA reads as TGCGCCAGCAGTGATCCTCTCAGGGAATCAGGTTCACCCCTCCACTTT. It yields the protein CASSDPLRESGSPLHF.

The rearrangement joins TRBV5-6 to TRBJ1-2; 7 bases match TRBD1. This CDR3 spans 13 amino acids. The V gene's germline CDR1 is SGHDT and CDR2 YYEEEE. V was clipped by 2 bases and J by 7 bases; unmatched bases: 5. The CDR3 region is CASSLYRGGGYTF. The CDR3 region has the DNA TGTGCCAGCAGCTTATACAGGGGAGGTGGCTACACCTTC.

The chain recombines TRBV2 with TRBJ1-2, with D possibly being TRBD1 (5 bases). CDR3 length: 13 amino acids. Germline V lookup: CDR1 SNHLY, CDR2 FYNNEI. The V end was cut by 5 bases, the J end by 8 bases, with 15 bases between. Here the CDR3 reads CASSPSLGTGYTF. The CDR3 DNA reads as TGTGCCAGCAGTCCATCCCTAGGGACCGGCTACACCTTC.

The CDR3, as DNA: TGTGCTACCACAGGGGGCTCCGTTTTAAGAAATCAGCCCCAGCATTTT. Translated: CATTGGSVLRNQPQHF. The rearrangement uses TRBV7-7 and TRBJ1-5, with 9 bases aligning to TRBD1. This CDR3 spans 16 amino acids. Germline lookup yields CDR1 SSHAT and CDR2 FNYEAQ (reference sequence).

Comments on this clone: The sample carries other DNA sequences with the same CDR3. The chain links TRBV5-1 to TRBJ1-3; D possibly corresponds to TRBD1 (5 bases). This CDR3 is built from 15 residues. Trimming removed 0 bases at V and 0 bases at J, with 7 bases between. CDR1 SGHRS and CDR2 YFSETQ come from the germline V gene. Written as DNA, the CDR3 is TGCGCCAGCAGCTTGGGACAGAACTCTGGAAACACCATATATTTT. Its translation: CASSLGQNSGNTIYF.

This rearrangement joins TRBV3-1 (or the pseudogene TRBV3-2) to TRBJ1-4, with a weak D call TRBD1 (5 bases). Trimming stripped 0 bases from V and 5 bases from J, with 16 bases between. In germline, CDR1 is LGHDT, CDR2 YNNKEL (reference sequence). CDR3 length equals 17 residues. For the CDR3, the DNA is TGTGCCAGCAGCCAAGAAGGTTGGGGCAGCGTAAATGAAAAACTGTTTTTT. Amino acids: CASSQEGWGSVNEKLFF.

J is TRBJ1-1 and V is TRBV7-2; no clear D. Trimming left V 1 base short and J 4 bases short, with 10 bases between. Germline V gene lookup returns CDR1 SGHTA and CDR2 FQGNSA. The CDR3 totals 14 residues. The CDR3 DNA is TGTGCCAGCAGCTTAGGCGTCTCGGGCACTGAAGCTTTCTTT. It codes for CASSLGVSGTEAFF.

V and J are TRBV7-3 and TRBJ1-2; perhaps TRBD1 as D (5 bases). The germline V and J ends were trimmed by 2 bases and 8 bases, with 15 bases remaining between them. The CDR3 length is 14 residues. The germline gives CDR1 SGHTA, CDR2 FQGTGA. The CDR3 reads CASSLEGAIGGYTF. The CDR3 DNA follows: TGTGCCAGCAGCTTAGAAGGGGCAATAGGAGGCTACACCTTC.

CDR3 protein: CASSLLGRNNSPLHF. As DNA, the CDR3 is TGTGCCAGCAGCCTCCTAGGCAGAAACAATTCACCCCTCCACTTT. The chain couples TRBV7-3 to TRBJ1-6; no clear D gene. The length of the CDR3 is 15 residues. Germline values: CDR1 SGHTA, CDR2 FQGTGA. V was clipped by 5 bases and J by 7 bases, with 15 bases between them. Complete variable domain (other parts from reference TRBV7-3 and TRBJ1-6): GAGVSQTPSNKVTEKGKYVELRCDPISGHTALYWYRQSLGQGPEFLIYFQGTGAADDSGLPNDRFFAVRPEGSVSTLKIQRTERGDSAVYLCASSLLGRNNSPLHFGNGTRLTVT.

The CDR3 is CASSSGRGFNQPQHF. The CDR3 nucleotides are TGTGCCAGCAGCTCCGGTCGGGGGTTCAATCAGCCCCAGCATTTT. This chain uses TRBV3-1 (or the pseudogene TRBV3-2) with TRBJ1-5, with D maybe TRBD1 (5 bases). Germline V CDR1 and CDR2: LGHDT, YNNKEL (reference sequence). Trimming removed 5 bases from V and 3 bases from J, with 14 bases in between. The length of the CDR3 is 15 residues.

The V gene is TRBV7-2, the J gene TRBJ2-3, with 8 nucleotides matching TRBD2. Germline trimming cut 4 bases from V and 1 base from J; bases unmatched to any gene: 4. This CDR3 region has 15 residues. Germline V gene data show CDR1 as SGHTA and CDR2 as FQGNSA. The CDR3 bases are TGTGCCAGCAGCTCTCAAGCGGGGGGCACAGATACGCAGTATTTT. Residues: CASSSQAGGTDTQYF.

This chain connects TRBV15 to TRBJ2-1; 7 nucleotides match TRBD2. V lost 3 bases to trimming and J lost 8 bases; unmatched junction nucleotides: 7. This CDR3 has 14 amino acids. The germline V gene encodes CDR1 LNHNV and CDR2 YYDKDF (reference sequence). The chain's CDR3 is CATSRLGGVDEQFF. The DNA of the CDR3 is TGTGCCACCAGCAGGTTGGGAGGGGTCGATGAGCAGTTCTTC.

This clone was recorded only once. The V gene is TRBV10-3, the J gene TRBJ2-7, with a possible D match to TRBD1 (5 bases). Trimming removed 6 bases from V and 5 bases from J, with 11 bases in between. Germline V CDR1 and CDR2: ENHRY, SYGVKD. This CDR3 spans 12 amino acids. Here the CDR3 DNA reads TGTGCCATCAGGGCCAGGGAAAACGAGCAGTACTTC. Protein sequence: CAIRARENEQYF.

V and J are TRBV5-1 and TRBJ2-3; 10 nucleotides line up with TRBD1. The CDR3 has 16 residues. The germline gives CDR1 SGHRS, CDR2 YFSETQ. Germline trimming cut 0 bases from V and 4 bases from J; bases unmatched to any gene: 5. The DNA of the CDR3 is TGCGCCAGCAGCTTGGGACAGGGGGCTAAAGCAGATACGCAGTATTTT. Protein: CASSLGQGAKADTQYF.

The J gene is TRBJ2-3, the V gene TRBV6-5; no clear D. This CDR3 region has 13 residues. Germline V gives CDR1 MNHEY, CDR2 SVGAGI. V lost 7 bases, J lost 1 base, and 9 bases lay in between. The CDR3 loop is CASNQQRTDTQYF. In DNA form, the CDR3 reads TGTGCCAGCAACCAACAGCGCACAGATACGCAGTATTTT.

DNA for the CDR3: TGTGCCAGCAGTTATACTAGCGGGGGGGCCAATGAGCAGTTCTTC. Encoded protein: CASSYTSGGANEQFF. This chain uses TRBV7-2 with TRBJ2-1; 13 positions agree with TRBD2. The germline CDR1 and CDR2 sequences are SGHTA and FQGNSA. The CDR3 has 15 residues. The ends lost 6 bases at V and 6 bases at J; junction bases unmatched: 5.

This chain connects TRBV27 to TRBJ1-1; D not certain. The V gene's germline CDR1 is MNHEY and CDR2 SMNVEV (reference sequence). Trimming removed 2 bases from V and 1 base from J, with 8 bases in between. This CDR3 region has 14 residues. CDR3 loop: CASSLGGPNTEAFF. Here the CDR3 DNA reads TGTGCCAGCAGTTTAGGCGGACCGAACACTGAAGCTTTCTTT.

The CDR3 loop is CASSQRQGDYEQYF. The DNA for the CDR3 is TGCGCCAGCAGCCAACGACAGGGCGACTACGAGCAGTACTTC. This sequence joins TRBV4-1 and TRBJ2-7; 7 positions match TRBD1. Trimming at V came to 2 bases and at J to 3 bases, leaving 4 bases not matched to a gene. Per the germline V gene, CDR1 is MGHRA and CDR2 is YSYEKL. CDR3 length: 14 amino acids.

This clone was seen a handful of times. This CDR3 reads CASSLWIGVRGSPLHF. CDR3 DNA: TGTGCCAGCAGCTTATGGATAGGGGTGAGAGGGTCACCCCTCCACTTT. The rearrangement joins TRBV7-9 to TRBJ1-6; D may be TRBD1 (5 bases). Per the germline V gene, CDR1 is SEHNR and CDR2 is FQNEAQ (reference sequence). The CDR3 runs to 16 residues. Between the trimmed V and J ends, which lost 2 bases and 10 bases, there was a span of 18 bases.